A selection of T cell receptor beta chains follows, all from one sample in a study of human T cells and chemical hapten exposure. In TCRdb, the RACE reads were re-called with MiXCR into one record per CDR3 protein. The table includes about 65,000 distinct CDR3 sequences, about 6.5% detected once. The sample consisted of whole blood. The receptors were sampled from a female donor in good health. Some clones in this sample may be carry-over from other donors' samples. The CDR3 runs from the conserved cysteine through the conserved F or W. Each record gives: V gene, J gene, CDR3 protein.

TRBV15	TRBJ2-6	CATSRDRRSGANVLTF
TRBV3-1	TRBJ2-1	CASTPRRASYNEQFF
TRBV11-2	TRBJ2-3	CASSLVSMVDTQYF
TRBV30	TRBJ1-5	CAWSPRWADRDRNQPQHF
TRBV29-1	TRBJ2-3	CSVDGSGGWPDTQYF
TRBV7-2	TRBJ2-3	CASSLAGPRTDTQYF
TRBV4-2	TRBJ1-1	CASSPRAGGAGANTEAFF
TRBV6-2/TRBV6-3	TRBJ2-4	CASSYSWLAGPAKNIQYF
TRBV5-1	TRBJ2-5	CASSLSPEETQYF
TRBV6-2/TRBV6-3	TRBJ2-6	CASSAQSSGANVLTF
TRBV20-1	TRBJ2-3	CSARDPTSGSGGSDTQYF
TRBV18	TRBJ1-2	CASSLGQGYSDYGYTF
TRBV6-5	TRBJ1-3	CASSYSVTASGNTIYF
TRBV6-2/TRBV6-3	TRBJ2-3	CASRPLADTQYF